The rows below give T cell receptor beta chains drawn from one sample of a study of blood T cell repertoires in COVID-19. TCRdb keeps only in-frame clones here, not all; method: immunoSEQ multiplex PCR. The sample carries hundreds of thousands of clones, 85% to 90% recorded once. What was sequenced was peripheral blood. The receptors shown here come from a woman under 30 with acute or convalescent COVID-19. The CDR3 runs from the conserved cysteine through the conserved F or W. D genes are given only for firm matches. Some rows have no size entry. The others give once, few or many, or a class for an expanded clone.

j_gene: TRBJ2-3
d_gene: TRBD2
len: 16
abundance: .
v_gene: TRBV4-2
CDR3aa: CASSQDLRGGADTQYF
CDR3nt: TGTGCCAGCAGCCAAGATCTGCGGGGGGGTGCAGATACGCAGTATTTT

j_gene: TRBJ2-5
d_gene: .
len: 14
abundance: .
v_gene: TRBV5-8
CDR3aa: CASSPVSAAETQYF
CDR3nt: TGTGCCAGCAGCCCGGTTAGTGCAGCGGAGACCCAGTACTTC

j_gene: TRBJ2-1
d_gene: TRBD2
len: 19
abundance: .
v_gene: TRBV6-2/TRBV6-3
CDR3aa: CASSYRKGLAGAHYNEQFF
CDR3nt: TGTGCCAGCAGTTATCGGAAAGGACTAGCGGGGGCCCACTACAATGAGCAGTTCTTC

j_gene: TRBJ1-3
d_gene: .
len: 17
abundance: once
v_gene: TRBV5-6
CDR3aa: CASSLGVDGSPGNTIYF
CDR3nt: TGTGCCAGCAGCTTGGGCGTCGACGGGAGCCCTGGAAACACCATATATTTT

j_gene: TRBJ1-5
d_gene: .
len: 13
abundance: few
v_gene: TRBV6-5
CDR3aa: CASKRGWEQPQHF
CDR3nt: TGTGCCAGCAAACGCGGTTGGGAGCAGCCCCAGCATTTT

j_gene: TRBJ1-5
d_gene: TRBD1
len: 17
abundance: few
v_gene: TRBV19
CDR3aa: CATRGGTGGLNNQPQHF
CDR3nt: TGTGCCACCAGGGGGGGGACAGGGGGCCTCAACAATCAGCCCCAGCATTTT

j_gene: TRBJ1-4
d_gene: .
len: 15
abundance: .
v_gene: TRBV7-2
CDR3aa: CASSSPWTVNEKLFF
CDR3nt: TGTGCCAGCAGCTCGCCGTGGACTGTTAATGAAAAACTGTTTTTT

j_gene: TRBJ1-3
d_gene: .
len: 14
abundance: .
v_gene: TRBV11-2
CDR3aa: CASSLAGLGNTIYF
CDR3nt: TGTGCCAGCAGCTTAGCGGGACTCGGAAACACCATATATTTT

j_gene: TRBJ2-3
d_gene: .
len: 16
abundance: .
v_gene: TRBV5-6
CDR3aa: CASSLTTSLIADTQYF
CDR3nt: TGTGCCAGCAGCTTGACGACTAGTTTGATCGCGGATACGCAGTATTTT

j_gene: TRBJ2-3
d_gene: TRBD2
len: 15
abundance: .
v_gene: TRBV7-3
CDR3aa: CASSLAGARTDTQYF
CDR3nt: TGTGCCAGCAGCCTAGCGGGGGCCCGCACAGATACGCAGTATTTT

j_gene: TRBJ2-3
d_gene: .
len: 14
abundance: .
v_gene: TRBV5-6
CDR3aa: CASSGHPSTDTQYF
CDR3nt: TGTGCCAGCAGCGGACATCCAAGCACAGATACGCAGTATTTT

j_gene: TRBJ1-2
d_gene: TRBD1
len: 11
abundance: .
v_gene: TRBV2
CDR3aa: CASSGGHGYTF
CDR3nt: TGTGCCAGTTCAGGGGGTCATGGCTACACCTTC

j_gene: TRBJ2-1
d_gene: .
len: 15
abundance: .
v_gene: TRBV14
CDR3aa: CASSQGGLSYNEQFF
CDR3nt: TGTGCCAGCAGCCAAGGGGGGCTCTCCTACAATGAGCAGTTCTTC

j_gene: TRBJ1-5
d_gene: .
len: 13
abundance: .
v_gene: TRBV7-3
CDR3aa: CASSQSRGQPQHF
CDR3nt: TGTGCCAGCAGCCAGTCGAGGGGGCAGCCCCAGCATTTT

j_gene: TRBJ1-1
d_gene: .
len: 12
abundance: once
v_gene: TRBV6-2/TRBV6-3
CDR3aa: CASSYPSTEAFF
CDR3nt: TGTGCCAGCAGTTACCCTTCCACTGAAGCTTTCTTT

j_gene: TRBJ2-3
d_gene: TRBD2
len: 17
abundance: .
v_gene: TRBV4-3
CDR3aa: CASSQGLAGGSTDTQYF
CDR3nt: TGCGCCAGCAGCCAAGGGCTAGCGGGGGGGAGCACAGATACGCAGTATTTT

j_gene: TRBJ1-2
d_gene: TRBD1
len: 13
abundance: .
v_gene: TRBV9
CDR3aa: CASSLDRANGYTF
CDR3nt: TGTGCCAGCAGCCTTGACAGGGCTAACGGCTACACCTTC

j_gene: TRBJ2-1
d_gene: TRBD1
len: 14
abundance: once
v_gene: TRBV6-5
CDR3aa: CASRTDRGAGEQFF
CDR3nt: TGTGCCAGCAGAACAGACAGGGGGGCAGGTGAGCAGTTCTTC

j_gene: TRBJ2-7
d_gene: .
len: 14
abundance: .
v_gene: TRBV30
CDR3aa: CAFAAGVVGYEQYF
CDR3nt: TGTGCTTTCGCGGCAGGGGTTGTTGGGTACGAGCAGTACTTC

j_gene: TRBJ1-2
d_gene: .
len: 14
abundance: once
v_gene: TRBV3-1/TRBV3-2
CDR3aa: CASSQAAASYGYTF
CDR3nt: TGTGCCAGCAGCCAAGCTGCCGCTAGCTATGGCTACACCTTC

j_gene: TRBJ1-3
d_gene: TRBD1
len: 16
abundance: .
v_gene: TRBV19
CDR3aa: CASSTDRVLRGNTIYF
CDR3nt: TGTGCCAGTAGCACGGACAGGGTATTAAGGGGAAACACCATATATTTT

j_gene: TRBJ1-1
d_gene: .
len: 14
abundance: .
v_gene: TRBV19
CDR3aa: CASSTPDGGSEAFF
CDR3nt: TGTGCCAGTAGTACCCCTGACGGCGGCTCTGAAGCTTTCTTT

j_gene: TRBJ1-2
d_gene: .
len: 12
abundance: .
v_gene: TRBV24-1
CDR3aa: CATLRVSYGYTF
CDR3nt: TGTGCCACCCTCAGGGTGAGCTATGGCTACACCTTC